This T cell receptor (beta chain) was profiled in a study of cytomegalovirus exposure and HLA in healthy donors. A remark on this clone: The antigen is unknown.

Germline V gene data show CDR1 as MNHEY and CDR2 as SVGAGI. The V end lost 0 bases, the J end lost 10 bases, and 16 bases lay between the germline ends. The length of the CDR3 is 15 residues. Study-wide points: More clonal expansion characterized HLA-associated TCR beta chains than equally common others in a later analysis.

The PCR used 60 Vbeta and 13 Jbeta primers. The repertoire was sequenced with immunoSEQ multiplex PCR; TCRdb's copy has only in-frame clones and lacks some. The table shows over 100,000 clones, with roughly three quarters occurring only once. Input material: PBMCs. The chain couples TRBV6-5 to TRBJ1-5; D not resolved. This TCR was recovered from a woman under 30 in good health and CMV-seropositive. The CDR3: CASSYSYQGGRPQHF. As DNA, the CDR3 is TGTGCCAGCAGTTACTCTTATCAAGGAGGGCGCCCCCAGCATTTT.